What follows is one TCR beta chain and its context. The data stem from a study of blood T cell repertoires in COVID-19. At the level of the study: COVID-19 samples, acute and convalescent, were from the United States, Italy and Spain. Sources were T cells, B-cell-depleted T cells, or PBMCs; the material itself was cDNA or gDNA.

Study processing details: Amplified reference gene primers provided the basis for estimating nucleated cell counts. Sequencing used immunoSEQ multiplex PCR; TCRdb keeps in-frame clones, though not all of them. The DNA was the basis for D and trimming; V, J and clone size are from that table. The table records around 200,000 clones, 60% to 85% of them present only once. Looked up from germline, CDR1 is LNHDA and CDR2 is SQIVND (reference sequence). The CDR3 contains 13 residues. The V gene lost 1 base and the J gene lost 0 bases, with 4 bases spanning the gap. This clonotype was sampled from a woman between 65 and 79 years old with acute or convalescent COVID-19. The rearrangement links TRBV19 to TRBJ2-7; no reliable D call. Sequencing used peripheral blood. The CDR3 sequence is CASSIVHSYEQYF. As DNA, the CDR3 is TGTGCCAGTAGTATAGTACACTCCTACGAGCAGTACTTC. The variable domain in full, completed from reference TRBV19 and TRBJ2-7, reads DGGITQSPKYLFRKEGQNVTLSCEQNLNHDAMYWYRQDPGQGLRLIYYSQIVNDFQKGDIAEGYSVSREKKESFPLTVTSAQKNPTAFYLCASSIVHSYEQYFGPGTRLTVT.